These 19 T cell receptor beta chains came from one sample sequenced in a study of blood T cells in healthy people across ages. A second PCR of roughly 7 to 11 cycles used a sample-barcoded 5' primer and a J-beta primer mix. TCRdb fed the 5' RACE reads into MiXCR, producing one record per CDR3 protein. This repertoire shows some 1,800,000 distinct CDR3 sequences, about two fifths found once; its top ten account for under 30%. The sequencing input was blood. All receptors derive from a human donor in good health.

The gene calls are TRBV29-1 and TRBJ2-1; maybe TRBD2 (5 bases). Germline V gene sequence: CDR1 SQVTM, CDR2 ANQGSEA. Trimming took off 5 bases at V and 12 bases at J, with 29 bases between the two ends. The CDR3 loop spans 16 amino acids. CDR3 coding DNA: TGCAGCGTTCAGAATCTGGCCTCAGCTAATCGGGATGGGCAGTTCTTC. Its translation: CSVQNLASANRDGQFF.

Notes on this clonotype: The junction differs from germline at one of its ends, possibly a read error. The CDR3 is CSARDTGTGRSPYGQYF. DNA for the CDR3: TGCAGTGCTAGAGATACGGGGACAGGGCGGTCCCCCTACGGGCAGTACTTC. V usage is TRBV20-1 and J usage is TRBJ2-7, with 9 bases fitting TRBD1. Germline CDR1 and CDR2: DFQATT and SNEGSKA (reference sequence). The CDR3 has 17 residues.

To note about this clonotype: A read error may account for a junction end that differs from germline. This chain uses TRBV20-1 with TRBJ2-3; tentatively, D is TRBD1 or TRBD2 (5 bases each). Germline values: CDR1 DFQATT, CDR2 SNEGSKA (reference sequence). This CDR3 has 15 residues. The CDR3 DNA sequence: TGCAGTGCTGCAGGATTCCCATCTAGCACAGGTACGCAGTATTTT. This gives the protein CSAAGFPSSTGTQYF.

This clonotype was counted between two and nine times. The rearrangement joins TRBV7-2 to TRBJ2-7; unclear D gene. Germline CDR1 reads SGHTA; CDR2 reads FQGNSA. Trimming took 3 bases from V and 0 from J, leaving 12 bases between them. The CDR3 consists of 15 residues. The CDR3 protein is CASSFLGVRSYEQYF. The CDR3 nucleotides read TGTGCCAGCAGCTTTCTTGGGGTTCGCTCCTACGAGCAGTACTTC. Full variable domain (rest looked up from reference TRBV7-2 and TRBJ2-7): GAGVSQSPSNKVTEKGKDVELRCDPISGHTALYWYRQSLGQGLEFLIYFQGNSAPDKSGLPSDRFSAERTGGSVSTLTIQRTQQEDSAVYLCASSFLGVRSYEQYFGPGTRLTVT.

The chain is built from TRBV24-1 and TRBJ2-6, with D perhaps TRBD1 (5 bases). The CDR3 contains 16 residues. Germline V gene data show CDR1 as KGHDR and CDR2 as SFDVKD. Trimming pared 9 bases from V and 4 bases from J, leaving 18 bases between. CDR3 loop: CATSGHTPSGANVLTF. CDR3 sequence (DNA): TGTGCCACCTCTGGACACACGCCTTCCGGGGCCAACGTCCTGACTTTC.

This clonotype was detected only a few times. This chain joins TRBV12-3 or TRBV12-4 and TRBJ1-5; the D is unclear. CDR3 length: 15 amino acids. V was trimmed by 5 bases and J by 2 bases, leaving 13 bases between them. CDR3 loop: CASSPWDYGNQPQHF. In nucleotides, the CDR3 is TGTGCCAGCAGTCCATGGGATTATGGCAATCAGCCCCAGCATTTT.

V usage is TRBV6-5 and J usage is TRBJ1-1; unclear D gene. Germline V gives CDR1 MNHEY, CDR2 SVGAGI. V was shortened by 7 bases and J by 0 bases, with 18 bases between the two germline ends. This CDR3 has 16 amino acids. In DNA form, the CDR3 reads TGTGCCAGCAACCCAAGCCTCGGTGAATTGAACACTGAAGCTTTCTTT. This codes for CASNPSLGELNTEAFF.

This clonotype was seen a few times. The V gene is TRBV15, the J gene TRBJ2-6; no clear D gene. The CDR3 has 16 amino acids. In germline, CDR1 is LNHNV, CDR2 YYDKDF (reference sequence). The V end lost 2 bases, the J end lost 2 bases, and 10 bases lay between the germline ends. CDR3 nucleotide sequence: TGTGCCACCAGCAGACGTATGAGTCCTGGGGCCAACGTCCTGACTTTC. It translates to CATSRRMSPGANVLTF.

The chain joins TRBV2 to TRBJ2-5; no clear D gene. CDR3 length: 13 residues. Trimming took off 2 bases at V and 4 bases at J, with 8 bases between the two ends. The germline gives CDR1 SNHLY, CDR2 FYNNEI. The CDR3 loop is CASSEIKVETQYF. DNA of the CDR3: TGTGCCAGCAGTGAAATCAAGGTAGAGACCCAGTACTTC.

This clonotype occurred a few times. V usage is TRBV7-9 and J usage is TRBJ1-4; D may be TRBD1 (6 bases). The CDR3 totals 15 residues. Looked up from germline, CDR1 is SEHNR and CDR2 is FQNEAQ (reference sequence). V was clipped by 1 base and J by 8 bases, with 14 bases between them. The CDR3 sequence is CASSLGPGQWEKLFF. The CDR3 DNA follows: TGTGCCAGCAGCTTAGGGCCTGGACAGTGGGAAAAACTGTTTTTT.

In this sample, this clonotype turned up a few times. Here the CDR3 reads CASSQGTGDFGTFFFSYNEQFF. Written as DNA, the CDR3 is TGTGCCAGCAGCCAAGGGACAGGGGACTTCGGTACGTTCTTCTTCTCCTACAATGAGCAGTTCTTC. The rearrangement links TRBV14 to TRBJ2-1; 9 bases agree with TRBD1. Looked up from germline, CDR1 is SGHDN and CDR2 is FVKESK. With V trimmed by 1 base and J by 0 bases, 19 bases remained unmatched. The CDR3 is made up of 22 amino acids.

This clonotype came up many times. This chain uses TRBV20-1 with TRBJ2-4; 7 bases agree with TRBD1. This CDR3 contains 10 residues. CDR1 is DFQATT and CDR2 is SNEGSKA in the germline V gene (reference sequence). Germline trimming cut 4 bases from V and 13 bases from J; bases unmatched to any gene: 4. The CDR3 here is CSAIFRGQYF. CDR3 sequence (DNA): TGCAGTGCTATTTTCAGGGGGCAGTACTTC.

A few counts support this clonotype. The V call is TRBV20-1, the J call TRBJ1-2; weak D call: TRBD1 (5 bases). This CDR3 has 17 residues. Trimming pared 3 bases from V and 4 bases from J, leaving 24 bases between. The V gene's germline CDR1 is DFQATT and CDR2 SNEGSKA (reference sequence). CDR3 DNA: TGCAGTGCTAGGCCACGGGGAGGGGAGTACTATTTCTATGGCTACACCTTC. It encodes CSARPRGGEYYFYGYTF.

The J gene is TRBJ1-2, the V gene TRBV7-2; a weak D match, TRBD1 (6 bases). The V gene's germline CDR1 is SGHTA and CDR2 FQGNSA. The CDR3 covers 13 residues. V was pared by 5 bases and J by 4 bases, with 11 bases between. CDR3 region: CASSKEQGYGYTF. CDR3 bases: TGTGCCAGCAGCAAAGAACAGGGCTATGGCTACACCTTC.

On this clonotype itself: Its ends do not fully match the called genes, so a read error is possible. The V gene is TRBV7-2, the J gene TRBJ2-1; 7 positions agree with TRBD1. The V gene's germline CDR1 is SGHTA and CDR2 FQGNSA. The length of the CDR3 is 15 residues. The CDR3 DNA reads TGTGCCTGCAGCCGCGCGAGGGGGCCGTACAATGAGCAGTTCTTC. This translates into CACSRARGPYNEQFF.

This clonotype was seen a few times. The genes are TRBV12-3 or TRBV12-4 and TRBJ1-6; D remains unclear. V was shortened by 1 base and J by 9 bases, with 10 bases between the two germline ends. This CDR3 comprises 14 residues. Written as DNA, the CDR3 is TGTGCCAGCAGTTTAGTAGGAAGCAGTTCACCCCTCCACTTT. This translates into CASSLVGSSSPLHF.

Concerning this clonotype: This CDR3 is missing its conserved last phenylalanine or tryptophan, likely due to a read error. CDR3 bases: TGTGCAGCCCCCTCACCTAACACAGACTACCCCCAAGAGACCCAGTACTGC. Its translation: CAAPSPNTDYPQETQYC. V and J are TRBV9 and TRBJ2-5; D perhaps matches TRBD2 (5 bases). Looked up from germline, CDR1 is SGDLS and CDR2 is YYNGEE. The CDR3 runs 17 residues.

This rearrangement joins TRBV20-1 to TRBJ1-4; D gene unclear. The V gene lost 0 bases and the J gene lost 6 bases, with 8 bases spanning the gap. The CDR3 has 13 residues. The germline CDR1 and CDR2 sequences are DFQATT and SNEGSKA (reference sequence). In nucleotides, the CDR3 is TGCAGTGCTAGAGATAACCTCGATGAAAAACTGTTTTTT. Translation: CSARDNLDEKLFF.

This chain uses TRBV5-1 with TRBJ1-1; 7 bases match TRBD1. Looked up from germline, CDR1 is SGHRS and CDR2 is YFSETQ. Trimming took 4 bases from V and 0 from J; bases not matched to a gene: 9. The CDR3 is made up of 16 amino acids. The CDR3 DNA reads TGCGCCAGCAGCCCGATCCGGGACAGTATGAACACTGAAGCTTTCTTT. It yields the protein CASSPIRDSMNTEAFF.